The clone carrying this T cell receptor beta chain was detected only once. Its antigen is unidentified. cDNA prepared by RNA extraction and subsequent reverse transcription served as the template for sequencing. Method: immunoSEQ multiplex PCR; TCRdb's copy keeps in-frame clones and lacks some. The sample consists of about 210,000 clones, around three fifths of them appearing once. Treatment: oral pan-JAK inhibitor, 5-10 mg twice daily. The entry originates in a study of CD8+ T cells in alopecia areata. Study-wide findings and caveats: Affected scalp, especially in alopecia totalis/universalis, had a higher clonality than normal scalp did.

Germline CDR1 reads SGHTA; CDR2 reads FQGNSA. V lost 1 base, J lost 10 bases, and 8 bases lay in between. This CDR3 has 12 residues. The V and J genes are TRBV7-2 and TRBJ2-4; no firm D call. The sample was CD4+ T cells sorted from blood, taken at week 4, from a patient treated with tofacitinib. This receptor was identified in a human donor with alopecia areata. CDR3 coding DNA: TGTGCCAGCAGCTTAGACACGGCGATTCAGTACTTC. Translated: CASSLDTAIQYF.